The rows below give T cell receptor beta chains drawn from one sample of a study of OX40 agonist ivuxolimab in advanced cancers. Here immunoSEQ multiplex PCR was the method, and the copy in TCRdb shows in-frame clones only, minus some. The sample includes 50,000 to 70,000 clones, 65% to 85% seen only once; the top ten take roughly 0.6%. This sample comprised CD4+ or CD8+ T cells sorted from blood, obtained in a trial of the OX40 agonist ivuxolimab. Source of these receptors: an adult with an advanced solid tumor such as melanoma, head and neck, liver or kidney cancer. Both conserved end residues are part of each CDR3. D genes are given only for firm matches. Only part of the rows carry a size: once, few, many, or a class if the clone is expanded.

clone_size	d_call	v_call	j_call	cdr3_aa	cdr3_nt
NA	TRBD2	TRBV4-2	TRBJ2-2	CASSPRSGGYTGELFF	TGTGCCAGCAGCCCCCGCAGCGGGGGGTACACCGGGGAGCTGTTTTTT
NA	NA	TRBV6-5	TRBJ2-1	CASRAQVGSYNEQFF	TGTGCCAGCAGGGCACAGGTTGGCTCCTACAATGAGCAGTTCTTC
once	NA	TRBV5-1	TRBJ2-5	CASSSQEGRETQYF	TGCGCCAGCAGCTCGCAGGAGGGTCGAGAGACCCAGTACTTC
NA	NA	TRBV18	TRBJ2-5	CASSREETQYF	TGTGCCAGCTCAAGGGAAGAGACCCAGTACTTC
NA	TRBD1	TRBV11-3	TRBJ2-3	CASSPVGTGQGRADTQYF	TGTGCCAGCAGCCCGGTCGGGACGGGACAGGGGAGAGCAGATACGCAGTATTTT
NA	TRBD2	TRBV15	TRBJ2-3	CATSRPVAGAGTDTQYF	TGTGCCACCAGCAGGCCGGTAGCGGGAGCTGGCACAGATACGCAGTATTTT
NA	TRBD2	TRBV30	TRBJ2-1	CAWRISGGPYNEQFF	TGTGCCTGGCGGATAAGCGGGGGGCCCTACAATGAGCAGTTCTTC
few	NA	TRBV5-1	TRBJ1-1	CASSFGGLSTEAFF	TGCGCCAGCAGCTTCGGGGGGTTAAGCACTGAAGCTTTCTTT
few	TRBD2	TRBV5-8	TRBJ2-5	CASRGSSGSRGPHQETQYF	TGTGCCAGCAGGGGATCTAGCGGGAGTCGAGGACCCCACCAAGAGACCCAGTACTTC
few	TRBD2	TRBV7-9	TRBJ2-3	CASSSRIDTSGRRADTQYF	TGTGCCAGCAGCTCCCGAATTGATACTAGCGGGAGAAGAGCAGATACGCAGTATTTT
NA	NA	TRBV29-1	TRBJ2-7	CSVESGVSYEQYF	TGCAGCGTCGAGTCGGGGGTTAGCTACGAGCAGTACTTC
NA	TRBD1	TRBV6-1	TRBJ2-2	CASYPGGADTGELFF	TGTGCCAGCTACCCAGGGGGCGCGGACACCGGGGAGCTGTTTTTT
NA	NA	TRBV5-1	TRBJ1-1	CASSLGGGTPFF	TGCGCCAGCAGCTTGGGTGGAGGCACTCCTTTCTTT
NA	NA	TRBV7-2	TRBJ1-2	CASSLGAYGYTF	TGTGCCAGCAGCTTAGGAGCCTATGGCTACACCTTC
few	NA	TRBV20-1	TRBJ1-1	CSARFNTEAFF	TGCAGTGCTAGGTTTAACACTGAAGCTTTCTTT
NA	TRBD1	TRBV4-3	TRBJ1-2	CASSQGLRQGTYGYTF	TGCGCCAGCAGCCAGGGTTTGAGACAGGGGACCTATGGCTACACCTTC
NA	NA	TRBV2	TRBJ1-5	CASSTESNQPQHF	TGTGCCAGCAGTACAGAGAGCAATCAGCCCCAGCATTTT
NA	TRBD2	TRBV7-2	TRBJ2-7	CASSSEGLAASEQYF	TGTGCCAGCAGCTCCGAGGGACTAGCCGCCTCCGAGCAGTACTTC
once	TRBD2	TRBV7-9	TRBJ2-2	CASSGLAANTGELFF	TGTGCCAGCAGCGGACTAGCGGCCAACACCGGGGAGCTGTTTTTT
NA	TRBD1	TRBV28	TRBJ1-4	CASSSPGQGATNEKLFF	TGTGCCAGCAGTTCCCCGGGACAGGGGGCTACTAATGAAAAACTGTTTTTT
NA	NA	TRBV18	TRBJ2-7	CASSATTAYEQYF	TGTGCCAGCTCAGCCACGACAGCCTACGAGCAGTACTTC
NA	TRBD1	TRBV9	TRBJ2-3	CASSVRDRGTDTQYF	TGTGCCAGCAGCGTGCGGGACAGGGGTACAGATACGCAGTATTTT
NA	TRBD2	TRBV4-2	TRBJ2-1	CASSQEGLAFNEQFF	TGTGCCAGCAGCCAAGAAGGACTAGCGTTCAATGAGCAGTTCTTC
NA	NA	TRBV7-3	TRBJ1-2	CASSLRPREGGYTF	TGTGCCAGCAGCTTAAGGCCCAGGGAGGGTGGCTACACCTTC
NA	TRBD1	TRBV5-1	TRBJ2-7	CASSGQGFSYEQYF	TGCGCCAGCAGCGGACAGGGTTTCTCCTACGAGCAGTACTTC
NA	NA	TRBV10-3	TRBJ1-6	CAISEGVLAGLKNPDNSPLHF	TGTGCCATCAGTGAGGGTGTCTTAGCGGGGCTGAAGAACCCAGATAATTCACCCCTCCACTTT
few	TRBD1	TRBV4-1	TRBJ2-4	CASTDRVAKNIQYF	TGCGCCAGCACAGACAGGGTCGCCAAAAACATTCAGTACTTC
once	TRBD2	TRBV6-5	TRBJ2-2	CASRRSGGAGGELFF	TGTGCCAGCAGGCGTAGCGGGGGTGCTGGCGGGGAGCTGTTTTTT
NA	NA	TRBV5-4	TRBJ2-2	CASSLGQLNTGELFF	TGTGCCAGCAGCTTGGGACAGCTCAACACCGGGGAGCTGTTTTTT
NA	NA	TRBV7-3	TRBJ2-3	CASSPGAYRTDTQYF	TGTGCCAGCAGCCCCGGGGCTTATAGGACAGATACGCAGTATTTT
NA	TRBD2	TRBV5-4	TRBJ2-1	CASSPSGSSYNEQFF	TGTGCCAGCAGCCCGAGCGGGAGCTCCTACAATGAGCAGTTCTTC
once	NA	TRBV7-8	TRBJ1-1	CASSLVRAPNTEAFF	TGTGCCAGCAGCTTAGTGAGGGCCCCCAACACTGAAGCTTTCTTT
NA	NA	TRBV5-4	TRBJ2-1	CASSPSQGGGQFYNEQFF	TGTGCCAGCAGCCCCTCTCAAGGGGGGGGCCAATTTTACAATGAGCAGTTCTTC
NA	NA	TRBV11-3	TRBJ1-1	CASSLGRVMNTEAFF	TGTGCCAGCAGCTTAGGACGGGTAATGAACACTGAAGCTTTCTTT
NA	NA	TRBV6-6	TRBJ1-1	CASRTVGTEAFF	TGTGCCAGCAGGACTGTGGGGACTGAAGCTTTCTTT
NA	NA	TRBV15	TRBJ1-3	CATSRSRNGNTIYF	TGTGCCACCAGCAGAAGTCGGAATGGAAACACCATATATTTT
NA	NA	TRBV7-2	TRBJ1-3	CASSPSLANTIYF	TGTGCCAGCAGCCCCTCTTTGGCAAACACCATATATTTT
NA	TRBD1	TRBV10-3	TRBJ1-2	CAISEGTGGGYGYTF	TGTGCCATCAGTGAAGGGACAGGGGGCGGATATGGCTACACCTTC
NA	NA	TRBV4-2	TRBJ2-1	CASSRRDGTDNGQFF	TGTGCCAGCAGCCGCCGGGACGGAACAGACAATGGGCAGTTCTTC
NA	TRBD2	TRBV5-1	TRBJ2-1	CASSLGGTSGPYNEQFF	TGCGCCAGCAGCTTGGGGGGGACTAGTGGGCCCTACAATGAGCAGTTCTTC
NA	TRBD2	TRBV11-2	TRBJ2-1	CASSSAEGLAGYNEQFF	TGTGCCAGCAGCTCCGCCGAGGGACTAGCGGGGTACAATGAGCAGTTCTTC
NA	NA	TRBV15	TRBJ1-4	CATSRDAIATNEKLFF	TGTGCCACCAGCAGAGATGCGATTGCAACTAATGAAAAACTGTTTTTT
NA	NA	TRBV9	TRBJ2-2	CASSVGTAPNTGELFF	TGTGCCAGCAGCGTAGGTACAGCGCCGAACACCGGGGAGCTGTTTTTT
NA	TRBD2	TRBV28	TRBJ2-5	CASSRTSGREETQYF	TGTGCCAGCAGTCGGACTAGCGGGAGGGAAGAGACCCAGTACTTC
NA	NA	TRBV6-1	TRBJ2-7	CASSVYTYEQYF	TGTGCCAGCAGTGTCTACACCTACGAGCAGTACTTC
NA	NA	TRBV7-6	TRBJ1-2	CASARGGGEGYTF	TGTGCCAGCGCCCGAGGGGGAGGAGAGGGCTACACCTTC
NA	NA	TRBV9	TRBJ1-1	CASSVGGPMNTEAFF	TGTGCCAGCAGCGTAGGCGGTCCGATGAACACTGAAGCTTTCTTT
NA	NA	TRBV7-2	TRBJ2-6	CASSLGQGHSGANVLTF	TGTGCCAGCAGCTTAGGGCAGGGGCACTCTGGGGCCAACGTCCTGACTTTC
few	NA	TRBV10-3	TRBJ1-4	CAISDSVGDFVF	TGTGCCATCAGTGATAGTGTGGGGGACTTTGTTTTT
NA	NA	TRBV11-2	TRBJ2-1	CASSLDRGGVQFF	TGTGCCAGCAGCTTAGATCGCGGGGGCGTCCAGTTCTTC